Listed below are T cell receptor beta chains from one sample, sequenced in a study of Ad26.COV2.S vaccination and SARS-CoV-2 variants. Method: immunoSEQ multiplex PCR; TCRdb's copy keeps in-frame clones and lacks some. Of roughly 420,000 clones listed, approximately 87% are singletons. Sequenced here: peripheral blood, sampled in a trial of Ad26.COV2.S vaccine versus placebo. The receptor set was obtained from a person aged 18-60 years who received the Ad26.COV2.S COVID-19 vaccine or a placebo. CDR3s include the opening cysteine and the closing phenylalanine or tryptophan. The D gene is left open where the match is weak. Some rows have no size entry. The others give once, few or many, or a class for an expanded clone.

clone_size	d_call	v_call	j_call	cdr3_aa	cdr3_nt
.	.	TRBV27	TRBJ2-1	CASSLGNSGVNEQFF	TGTGCCAGCAGTTTGGGGAACTCGGGAGTCAATGAGCAGTTCTTC
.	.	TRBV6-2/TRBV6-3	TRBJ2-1	CASSHRGSSYNEQFF	TGTGCCAGCAGTCACCGAGGGAGCTCCTACAATGAGCAGTTCTTC
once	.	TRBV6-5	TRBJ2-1	CASSRNNEQFF	TGTGCCAGCAGTCGGAACAATGAGCAGTTCTTC
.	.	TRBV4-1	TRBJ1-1	CASSHYGRDATEAFF	TGCGCCAGCAGCCACTATGGCCGGGACGCCACTGAAGCTTTCTTT
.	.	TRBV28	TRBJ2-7	CASEGYFSYEQYF	TGTGCCAGCGAAGGATACTTCTCCTACGAGCAGTACTTC
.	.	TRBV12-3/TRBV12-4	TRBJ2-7	CASSLVRGNEQYF	TGTGCCAGCAGTTTAGTGAGAGGGAACGAGCAGTACTTC
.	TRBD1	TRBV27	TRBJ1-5	CASSQGRGRIQPQHF	TGTGCCAGCAGCCAGGGGAGGGGGCGCATCCAGCCCCAGCATTTT
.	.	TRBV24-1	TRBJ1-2	CATSAGVGGGYTF	TGTGCCACCAGTGCTGGGGTCGGGGGTGGCTACACCTTC
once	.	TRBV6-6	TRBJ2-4	CASSYPDGLAKNIQYF	TGTGCCAGCAGTTACCCGGACGGTTTAGCCAAAAACATTCAGTACTTC
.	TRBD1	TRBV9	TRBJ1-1	CASSEGPGTVNTEAFF	TGTGCCAGCAGCGAGGGGCCCGGGACAGTGAACACTGAAGCTTTCTTT
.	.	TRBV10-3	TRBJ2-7	CAISDSDEQYF	TGTGCCATCAGTGACTCCGACGAGCAGTACTTC
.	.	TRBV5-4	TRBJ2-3	CASSLVRGASTDTQYF	TGTGCCAGCAGCTTGGTGCGGGGCGCGTCCACAGATACGCAGTATTTT
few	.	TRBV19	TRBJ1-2	CASSLRTPLTNYGYTF	TGTGCCAGTAGCCTGCGGACACCGCTGACTAACTATGGCTACACCTTC
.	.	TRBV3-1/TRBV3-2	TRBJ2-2	CASSQSGPNTGELFF	TGTGCCAGCAGCCAGTCGGGACCGAACACCGGGGAGCTGTTTTTT
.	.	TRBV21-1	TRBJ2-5	CASSPGPWGETQYF	TGTGCCAGCAGCCCTGGTCCGTGGGGAGAGACCCAGTACTTC
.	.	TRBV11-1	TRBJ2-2	CASSFGTANTGELFF	TGTGCCAGCAGCTTCGGGACGGCGAACACCGGGGAGCTGTTTTTT
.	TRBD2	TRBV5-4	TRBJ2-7	CASRPGTSGVEQYF	TGTGCCAGCAGACCAGGGACTAGCGGGGTCGAGCAGTACTTC
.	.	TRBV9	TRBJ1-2	CASSVDGYGYTF	TGTGCCAGCAGCGTAGACGGCTATGGCTACACCTTC
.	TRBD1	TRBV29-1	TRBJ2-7	CSVSIWAGGDEQYF	TGCAGCGTTTCTATTTGGGCAGGGGGCGATGAGCAGTACTTC
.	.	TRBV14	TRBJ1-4	CASSRLLDRANEKLFF	TGTGCCAGCAGCCGACTTCTGGACAGAGCTAATGAAAAACTGTTTTTT
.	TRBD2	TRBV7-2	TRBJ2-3	CASSQLRLAGADTQYF	TGTGCCAGCAGCCAGCTAAGGCTAGCGGGGGCAGATACGCAGTATTTT
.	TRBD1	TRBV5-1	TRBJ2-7	CASRAQTGSIEQYF	TGCGCCAGCAGGGCTCAGACAGGGTCTATCGAGCAGTACTTC
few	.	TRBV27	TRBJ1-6	CASSLTPGRGSPLHF	TGTGCCAGCAGTCTGACTCCGGGTAGGGGCTCACCCCTCCACTTT
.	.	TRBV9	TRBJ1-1	CASSVVGGPNTEAFF	TGTGCCAGCAGCGTAGTCGGGGGGCCAAACACTGAAGCTTTCTTT
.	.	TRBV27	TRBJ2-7	CASSLSAVSYEQYF	TGTGCCAGCAGTTTATCGGCGGTCTCCTACGAGCAGTACTTC
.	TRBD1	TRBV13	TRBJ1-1	CASSLGQGVSEAFF	TGTGCCAGCAGCTTGGGACAGGGGGTCTCTGAAGCTTTCTTT
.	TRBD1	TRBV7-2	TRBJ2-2	CASSLQGASGELFF	TGTGCCAGCAGCCTCCAGGGGGCGAGTGGGGAGCTGTTTTTT
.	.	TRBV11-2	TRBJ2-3	CASSLDKVDTQYF	TGTGCCAGCAGCTTAGATAAGGTAGATACGCAGTATTTT
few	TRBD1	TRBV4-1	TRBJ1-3	CASSQDLTGIGNTIYF	TGCGCCAGCAGCCAAGATCTGACAGGGATCGGAAACACCATATATTTT
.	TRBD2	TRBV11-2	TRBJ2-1	CASRPLAGALDRQFF	TGTGCCAGCAGACCACTAGCGGGGGCCCTAGATCGGCAGTTCTTC
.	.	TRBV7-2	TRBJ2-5	CASSPREAATQYF	TGTGCCAGCAGCCCGCGAGAGGCGGCGACCCAGTACTTC
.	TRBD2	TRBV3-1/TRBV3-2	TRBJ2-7	CASSRTGGGARREQYF	TGTGCCAGCAGTCGGACTGGGGGAGGGGCGAGGCGCGAGCAGTACTTC
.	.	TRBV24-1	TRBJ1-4	CATSDGMTFNEKLFF	TGTGCCACCAGTGACGGGATGACCTTTAATGAAAAACTGTTTTTT